This TCR beta chain was obtained from a study of vaccination and CD4 T cells after COVID-19. The CDR3 is 11 amino acids. The V segment lost 5 bases and the J segment 12 bases; nucleotides outside the gene matches: 6. CDR1 is DFQATT, CDR2 SNEGSKA, per germline (reference sequence). Overall study findings and caveats: Spike mono-reactivity held for 304 of 307 vaccine-specific clones in convalescent patients.

About this clonotype itself: As yet, its antigen is unknown.

Documented time point: late sampling 161 to 241 days after vaccination in a few convalescent patients. Documented treatment: approximately nine-day PBMC culture with coronavirus spike peptide pools or control peptides (ViraFEST assay). ViraFEST stimulated the growth of antigen-specific T cells using peptide pools and subsequently profiled their TCRs by sequencing. Per-well cultures of 2 million to 2.5 million PBMCs received 8 to 10 IU/ml IL-2 and 8.5 to 10 ug/ml peptide pools. An Oncomine TCR Beta short-read assay was used to sequence the DNA from cultured CD4+ T cells. TCRdb reprocessed the PCR reads via MiXCR and lists one record per CDR3 protein. This table holds around 19,000 distinct CDR3 sequences, roughly 35% found once.

The receptor comes from a human donor who had recovered from COVID-19. Here the sequenced sample was CD4+ T cells from blood, cultured in vitro, taken about 7 months after SARS-CoV-2 vaccination. This chain uses TRBV20-1 with TRBJ2-3; 9 nucleotides align to TRBD1. The chain's CDR3 is CSAPTGGPQYF. The CDR3 coding sequence is TGCAGTGCTCCAACAGGGGGCCCCCAGTATTTT.